This section outlines one T cell receptor (beta chain) sequence together with its context. This record comes from a study of blood T cell repertoires in COVID-19. V was shortened by 3 bases and J by 0 bases, with 12 bases between the two germline ends. The V gene's germline CDR1 is LNHNV and CDR2 YYDKDF (reference sequence). This CDR3 region has 16 residues. The method was immunoSEQ multiplex PCR; TCRdb's version includes in-frame clones alone and lacks a portion of them. The sample contains 90,000 to 110,000 clones, approximately 82% of which appear only once. The receptor comes from a woman older than 75 with acute or convalescent COVID-19. The sequencing input was peripheral blood. This chain links TRBV15 with TRBJ2-1, with a weak D call TRBD2 (6 bases). CDR3 DNA: TGTGCCACCAGCAGTGGGAGGAGGAGCTCCTACAATGAGCAGTTCTTC. It is translated as CATSSGRRSSYNEQFF.